This T cell receptor beta chain comes out of a study of cytomegalovirus exposure and HLA in healthy donors. Study results and caveats: A later analysis reportedly found fewer N-insertions in an Asian-associated ancestry cluster than the roughly 670-donor mean. The study dropped some indistinguishable V segments, TRBV6-2 and TRBV6-3 among them. Presence/absence analysis assumed near-uniform sequencing depth across donors. Clonal expansion, a later analysis showed, was greater in HLA-associated TCR beta chains than in equally common others.

For this clone: As yet, its antigen is unknown.

This CDR3 has 15 amino acids. Trimming removed 3 bases from V and 0 bases from J, with 11 bases in between. Germline CDR1 SGHNT, CDR2 YYREEE (reference sequence). The PCR contained 60 Vbeta and 13 Jbeta primers. Only in-frame clones appear in the TCRdb table, and some are missing; sequencing was by immunoSEQ multiplex PCR. The repertoire holds fewer than 150,000 clones, with more than 60% as singletons. The receptor was derived from a woman aged 40 to 50 in good health and CMV-seropositive. The chain combines TRBV5-4 with TRBJ2-3; tentative D call: TRBD2 (6 bases). Sequenced: PBMCs. DNA of the CDR3: TGTGCCAGCAGCTCCCCTGGAGGGAGCACAGATACGCAGTATTTT. Translation gives CASSSPGGSTDTQYF.